These 8 T cell receptor beta chains were sequenced from one sample in a study of tumor-infiltrating lymphocytes in primary liver carcinoma. The blood RNA (from unsorted whole blood) was obtained, and germline DNA was also extracted. The researchers produced TCR beta cDNA from approximately 550 ng total RNA with a constant-region primer. Amplification in three nested multiplex PCR rounds with slightly modified ARM-PCR gave rise to TCR beta libraries. Primers for the first two PCR rounds were TRBV1-TRBV30 forward primers and a C-beta reverse primer (about 10 cycles per round). TCRdb re-derived calls from the multiplex PCR reads in MiXCR, one entry per CDR3 protein. The top ten clones hold roughly 6.8% of a sample with fewer than 250,000 distinct CDR3 sequences, less than 75% of them seen once. The source material was peripheral blood. The receptors stem from a woman aged 60-70 years with primary liver carcinoma and hepatitis B virus infection.

The chain has TRBV29-1 and TRBJ1-1; D is uncertain. V lost 7 bases, J lost 4 bases, and 10 bases lay in between. The CDR3 is 11 amino acids. Germline V gives CDR1 SQVTM, CDR2 ANQGSEA. CDR3 coding DNA: TGCAGCGCTGATCCGGTCACTGAAGCTTTCTTT. Amino acid sequence: CSADPVTEAFF.

The rearrangement joins TRBV5-1 to TRBJ2-7; tentative D call: TRBD2 (6 bases). Germline lookup yields CDR1 SGHRS and CDR2 YFSETQ. The CDR3 loop spans 14 amino acids. V was shortened by 1 base and J by 2 bases, with 10 bases between the two germline ends. The CDR3 sequence: CASSLYSGAYEQYF. The CDR3 region has the DNA TGCGCCAGCAGCTTGTATTCGGGGGCCTACGAGCAGTACTTC.

The chain has TRBV24-1 and TRBJ2-3; maybe TRBD2 (6 bases). The CDR3 spans 13 residues. Germline V gene sequence: CDR1 KGHDR, CDR2 SFDVKD. V lost 3 bases to trimming and J lost 11 bases, with 14 bases between them. The CDR3, as DNA: TGTGCCACCAGTGATCCCCGGGACTCAAAGCAGTATTTT. Protein: CATSDPRDSKQYF.

J is TRBJ1-2 and V is TRBV6-6; D gene unclear. This CDR3 region has 13 residues. Per germline, CDR1 MNHNY and CDR2 SVGAGI (reference sequence). V lost 6 bases and J 8 bases, leaving 16 bases between the germline ends. CDR3 region: CASSPLVPEGYTF. The CDR3 DNA follows: TGTGCCAGCAGCCCCCTTGTACCGGAGGGCTACACCTTC.

This chain joins TRBV5-1 and TRBJ2-7, with a weak D call TRBD2 (5 bases). Trimming shortened V by 0 bases and J by 5 bases, and 12 bases separated the two germline ends. The CDR3 is 14 residues long. Germline-derived CDR1 and CDR2 are SGHRS and YFSETQ. In DNA form, the CDR3 reads TGCGCCAGCAGCTTGGGCGGTGGGAGTAACGAGCAGTACTTC. Protein: CASSLGGGSNEQYF.

This clonotype was seen just once. Given a much more abundant clone one base away, this may be a read error. This chain joins TRBV12-3 or TRBV12-4 and TRBJ2-3; TRBD2 is a possible D gene (7 bases). CDR3 length: 15 amino acids. V shed 1 base and J shed 6 bases, with 14 bases lying between them. In nucleotides, the CDR3 is TGTGCCAGCAGTTTAGGTGGGGGGGCACAGGATACGCAGTATTTT. It specifies CASSLGGGAQDTQYF.

CDR3 nucleotide sequence: TGCGCCAGCAGCTTACAGGGGTCTGAGCAGTACTTC. Protein product: CASSLQGSEQYF. The gene calls are TRBV5-1 and TRBJ2-7; 7 bases map to TRBD1. This CDR3 region has 12 residues. V shed 2 bases, J shed 7 bases, and the junction held 3 bases outside the gene matches. Germline assignment: CDR1 SGHRS and CDR2 YFSETQ.

Comment on this clonotype: A read error may be the cause here, since a much bigger clone is one base away. The CDR3 region is CASSLGLAGGFGKNIQYF. Written as DNA, the CDR3 is TGTGCCAGCAGCCTAGGACTAGCGGGAGGGTTTGGCAAAAACATTCAGTACTTC. This chain links TRBV28 with TRBJ2-4, with 15 nucleotides matching TRBD2. Germline CDR1 reads MDHEN; CDR2 reads SYDVKM. There are 18 residues in the CDR3. Trimming cost V 6 bases and J 3 bases; bases outside gene matches: 9.